This T cell receptor (beta chain) was retrieved from a study of cytomegalovirus exposure and HLA in healthy donors. Study-level findings and limits: Earlier analysis found most TCR beta V segments productive about 90% or about 30% of the time. The authors later linked a missense DCLRE1C variant to TCR beta V- and J-gene trimming.

A multiplex PCR was run with 60 Vbeta primers and 13 Jbeta primers. Data came from immunoSEQ multiplex PCR; TCRdb stores just in-frame clones and leaves some out. Of roughly 190,000 clones detected, around three quarters appear once; the ten largest clones hold around 1.9%. In the case of this clone: Its antigen is currently unknown.

After removal of 9 bases from V and 3 bases from J, the junction contained 1 base not matched to a gene. The CDR3 loop spans 13 amino acids. Germline lookup yields CDR1 SGHTA and CDR2 FQGNSA. This chain connects TRBV7-2 to TRBJ2-1; 11 bases agree with TRBD1. The sequence was obtained from a woman younger than 45 in good health and CMV-seronegative. Sequencing was performed on PBMCs. CDR3 residues: CASGTGGYNEQFF. The CDR3 region has the DNA TGTGCCAGTGGGACAGGGGGCTACAATGAGCAGTTCTTC.